Following are 20 T cell receptor beta chains from one sample sequenced in a study of post-analysis software for immune sequencing data. Their antigens are not known. Overall study findings and caveats: Patients had higher frequencies than controls of about five TRBV segments, including TRBV5-6, TRBV5-1 and TRBV20-1.

Every TCR beta cDNA library bore unique molecular identifiers. TCRdb itself ran the PCR reads through MiXCR, one entry per CDR3 protein. The table records roughly 600,000 distinct CDR3 sequences, 44% of them present only once. The sample taken for sequencing was blood. The receptor source for this set is a girl aged 5 to 17 with multiple sclerosis.

The chain combines TRBV5-1 with TRBJ2-7, with D perhaps matching TRBD1 or TRBD2 (6 bases each). Trimming cost V 6 bases and J 0 bases, with 13 bases left between them. This CDR3 spans 14 amino acids. Germline CDR1 is SGHRS and CDR2 is YFSETQ. The CDR3 protein is CASTRGDLSYEQYF. CDR3 in DNA: TGCGCCAGCACAAGGGGGGACCTCTCCTACGAGCAGTACTTC.

This chain links TRBV4-1 with TRBJ1-2; tentative D call: TRBD1 (6 bases). Trimming took off 0 bases at V and 3 bases at J, with 14 bases between the two ends. Germline CDR1 MGHRA, CDR2 YSYEKL. The CDR3 is 16 residues long. The CDR3 loop reads CASSQDLQGGHYGYTF. As DNA, the CDR3 is TGCGCCAGCAGCCAAGATCTACAGGGTGGGCACTATGGCTACACCTTC.

The V call is TRBV4-2, the J call TRBJ1-2; no firm D call. CDR1 LGHNA and CDR2 YNFKEQ come from the germline V gene. The CDR3 is 14 residues long. V was trimmed by 4 bases and J by 3 bases, leaving 12 bases between them. The CDR3, as DNA: TGTGCCAGCAGCCGCCCGAATACGGACTATGGCTACACCTTC. Translation gives CASSRPNTDYGYTF.

The chain joins TRBV7-8 to TRBJ2-1; tentative D call: TRBD1 (6 bases). The CDR3 consists of 15 residues. Germline CDR1 is SGHVS and CDR2 is FQNEAQ. With 7 bases removed from V and 8 bases from J, the gap between germline ends came to 21 bases. CDR3 region: CASNFRFDRNYEQFF. The CDR3, as DNA: TGTGCCAGCAACTTTAGGTTCGACAGGAACTATGAGCAGTTCTTC.

V gene TRBV19 combines with J gene TRBJ2-1, with 14 nucleotides matching TRBD2. The J segment lost 4 bases and the V segment lost 2 bases, leaving 7 bases of the junction unmatched. Germline lookup yields CDR1 LNHDA and CDR2 SQIVND (reference sequence). The CDR3 contains 18 residues. The CDR3 region is CASSIPGLAGGRYNEQFF. CDR3 bases: TGTGCCAGTAGTATACCCGGACTAGCGGGGGGTCGATACAATGAGCAGTTCTTC.

This sequence joins TRBV12-3 or TRBV12-4 and TRBJ2-5; D perhaps matches TRBD1 (6 bases). Trimming took off 5 bases at V and 1 base at J, with 8 bases between the two ends. This CDR3 is built from 13 residues. CDR3 amino acids: CASSGDTQETQYF. CDR3 coding DNA: TGTGCCAGCAGTGGGGACACCCAAGAGACCCAGTACTTC.

This clonotype has a single count. CDR3 nucleotide sequence: TGTGCCAGCAGTCTCCGGGCCGTGGGGGGGGATGAGCAGTTCTTC. Translating it yields CASSLRAVGGDEQFF. The chain joins TRBV2 to TRBJ2-1; 7 nucleotides align to TRBD2. The CDR3 totals 15 residues. The ends lost 5 bases at V and 8 bases at J; junction bases unmatched: 12. CDR1 is SNHLY and CDR2 is FYNNEI in the germline V gene.

This clonotype was picked up a small number of times. The chain joins TRBV9 to TRBJ2-4; D might be TRBD2 (5 bases). CDR1 is SGDLS and CDR2 is YYNGEE in the germline V gene. There are 15 residues in the CDR3. V dropped 3 bases and J dropped 8 bases, with 18 bases sitting between them. The CDR3 loop is CASSGTAGWGDIQYF. The CDR3 DNA reads TGTGCCAGCAGCGGGACTGCCGGCTGGGGAGACATTCAGTACTTC.

V gene TRBV20-1 combines with J gene TRBJ2-7; 9 bases are a match to TRBD1. Germline values: CDR1 DFQATT, CDR2 SNEGSKA (reference sequence). The CDR3 is 15 amino acids. Unmatched junction bases numbered 4, after V lost 1 base and J lost 0 bases. Written as DNA, the CDR3 is TGCAGTGCTAGAGTCGACAGGGGGTTCTCCTACGAGCAGTACTTC. Translated: CSARVDRGFSYEQYF.

The rearrangement links TRBV25-1 to TRBJ2-1, with TRBD2 matching 10 bases. Per the germline V gene, CDR1 is MGHDK and CDR2 is SYGVNS. The V segment lost 2 bases and the J segment 9 bases; nucleotides outside the gene matches: 7. This CDR3 is 15 amino acids long. As DNA, the CDR3 is TGTGCCAGCAGTGAAGGGTCTAGCGGGAGCACTGAGCAGTTCTTC. Residues: CASSEGSSGSTEQFF.

The rearrangement joins TRBV10-3 to TRBJ2-1; 10 bases map to TRBD2. CDR1 ENHRY and CDR2 SYGVKD come from the germline V gene. The CDR3 covers 19 residues. J gave up 2 bases and V 2 bases, and 12 bases lay outside the gene matches. CDR3: CAISERPPLTSGPYNEQFF. CDR3 DNA sequence: TGTGCCATCAGTGAGAGACCCCCGTTGACTAGCGGGCCCTACAATGAGCAGTTCTTC.

This sequence joins TRBV20-1 and TRBJ2-7, with D perhaps TRBD2 (6 bases). The V end was cut by 6 bases, the J end by 0 bases, with 15 bases between. The CDR3 has 14 amino acids. Looked up from germline, CDR1 is DFQATT and CDR2 is SNEGSKA (reference sequence). The CDR3 region is CSANRDSSSYEQYF. CDR3 DNA sequence: TGCAGTGCGAATCGGGACTCTAGCTCCTACGAGCAGTACTTC.

This chain uses TRBV28 with TRBJ2-6; weak D call: TRBD2 (6 bases). The CDR3 totals 14 residues. Trimming took 6 bases from V and 4 from J, leaving 10 bases between them. From germline, CDR1 is MDHEN and CDR2 SYDVKM. In nucleotides, the CDR3 is TGTGCCAGCAGCTCCGCGGGGGGGGCCAACGTCCTGACTTTC. This gives the protein CASSSAGGANVLTF.

This clonotype was detected only a few times. The chain combines TRBV12-3 or TRBV12-4 with TRBJ2-7; the D gene is possibly TRBD2 (6 bases). CDR3 length: 13 residues. The germline V and J ends were trimmed by 1 base and 5 bases, with 9 bases remaining between them. In nucleotides, the CDR3 is TGTGCCAGCAGTTTAGTAGGGAGGCACGAGCAGTACTTC. Its translation is CASSLVGRHEQYF.

The chain combines TRBV24-1 with TRBJ2-6; D is uncertain. Trimming removed 9 bases from V and 1 base from J, with 12 bases in between. CDR1 and CDR2 from the germline V gene are KGHDR and SFDVKD. The CDR3 has 15 residues. Here the CDR3 reads CATLRRTSGANVLTF. The DNA of the CDR3 is TGTGCCACCCTCAGAAGAACATCTGGGGCCAACGTCCTGACTTTC.

This clonotype has only a few counts. The V call is TRBV7-3, the J call TRBJ1-2; 9 bases are a match to TRBD1. The germline V gene has CDR1 SGHTA and CDR2 FQGTGA. J was trimmed by 7 bases and V by 5 bases; bases with no gene match: 5. This CDR3 region has 13 residues. DNA of the CDR3: TGTGCCAGCAGCGACGGGACAGGGTTTGGCTACACCTTC. Translated: CASSDGTGFGYTF.

The chain joins TRBV7-7 to TRBJ2-3; no clear D. This CDR3 has 15 amino acids. Deletions cut 5 bases from V and 1 base from J, with 13 bases between. Per germline, CDR1 SSHAT and CDR2 FNYEAQ (reference sequence). CDR3: CASSKTAEGTDTQYF. The CDR3 DNA reads as TGTGCCAGCAGCAAGACCGCAGAGGGCACAGATACGCAGTATTTT.

The chain recombines TRBV12-3 or TRBV12-4 with TRBJ2-6, with 9 bases matching TRBD1. V dropped 5 bases and J dropped 3; count of bases not matched to a gene: 17. This CDR3 contains 20 residues. In nucleotides, the CDR3 is TGTGCCAGCAGTCGCAACGATGGGACAGGGCGTTTCTTTGGGGCCAACGTCCTGACTTTC. Translating gives CASSRNDGTGRFFGANVLTF.

V and J are TRBV25-1 and TRBJ2-1; TRBD2 is a possible D gene (6 bases). The CDR3 extends over 13 amino acids. The V end was cut by 8 bases, the J end by 5 bases, with 13 bases between. The germline V gene encodes CDR1 MGHDK and CDR2 SYGVNS. The CDR3 bases are TGTGCCAGCCCCCCGGGAGTGAACAATGAGCAGTTCTTC. Translated: CASPPGVNNEQFF. The full variable domain, completed using reference TRBV25-1 and TRBJ2-1, is EADIYQTPRYLVIGTGKKITLECSQTMGHDKMYWYQQDPGMELHLIHYSYGVNSTEKGDLSSESTVSRIRTEHFPLTLESARPSHTSQYLCASPPGVNNEQFFGPGTRLTVL.

The table lists this clonotype with a few counts. The chain carries TRBV5-1 and TRBJ2-5; 7 positions match TRBD2. CDR3 size: 14 residues. V dropped 3 bases and J dropped 4; count of bases not matched to a gene: 6. Looked up from germline, CDR1 is SGHRS and CDR2 is YFSETQ. CDR3 nucleotide sequence: TGCGCCAGCAGCTATTACACTAGCGCAGAGACCCAGTACTTC. Amino acid sequence: CASSYYTSAETQYF.